Included here is one T cell receptor beta chain sequence, with context. Antigen specificity is unknown. The entry originates in a study of monozygotic twins with inflammatory bowel disease. The RNA usage for each TCR library was around 3,600 ng of total RNA. Nested PCRs (16 and 9 cycles, two total) were applied to TCRalpha and TCRbeta cDNA. After re-calling the 5' RACE reads, TCRdb lists one entry per CDR3 protein, DNA absent. This sample's table has over 150,000 distinct CDR3 sequences. RNA in its total form was extracted from whole blood, and T cells were not sorted. Broader study findings: Using the inverse Simpson index, IBD patients had lower TCRbeta diversity than healthy co-twins.

The source is a human donor with ulcerative colitis or Crohn's disease, or a healthy co-twin of an affected twin (not recorded which). Sequencing was done on a sample of blood.

CDR3: CASSYETGEGENLFF. This chain links TRBV6-5 with TRBJ1-4; TCRdb proposes TRBD1, but this gene call is untestable without DNA. CDR1 and CDR2 from the germline V gene are MNHEY and SVGAGI. This CDR3 region has 15 residues.